This entry lists 20 T cell receptor beta chains sequenced from one sample in a study. Data came from an Illumina MiSeq. The public reads were reprocessed in TCRdb via fastp at Q25 and MiXCR, keeping in-frame beta chains. Rows are unified per CDR3 protein, each entry keeping the most common DNA and genes. The sample records around 5,200 distinct CDR3 sequences, just over 9.5% of which are singletons. Of the sample, about 4.9% is held by the ten largest clones. Sample: CD4+ T cells from synovial fluid. All receptors derive from a human donor with rheumatoid arthritis.

About this clonotype: A clone one base away is much larger, so this may be a read error. The chain combines TRBV7-3 with TRBJ2-1; 14 bases line up with TRBD2. Germline loops: CDR1 SGHTA, CDR2 FQGTGA. The CDR3 spans 15 residues. For the CDR3, the DNA is TGTACCAGCAGCCCCGGGACTAGCGGGAGTAATGAGCAGTTCTTC. Protein: CTSSPGTSGSNEQFF.

By proportion, this clonotype is medium-sized. V gene TRBV19 combines with J gene TRBJ1-6; the D is unclear. There are 15 residues in the CDR3. Germline lookup yields CDR1 LNHDA and CDR2 SQIVND (reference sequence). Trimming cost V 5 bases and J 7 bases, with 15 bases left between them. CDR3 bases: TGTGCCAGTAGTTTGGCAGTGACCTTGAATTCACCCCTCCACTTT. This gives the protein CASSLAVTLNSPLHF.

This clonotype was observed many times. V is TRBV20-1 and J is TRBJ2-5, with D unclear. CDR3 length: 14 residues. Germline CDR1 DFQATT, CDR2 SNEGSKA (reference sequence). V dropped 3 bases and J dropped 4 bases, with 15 bases sitting between them. In DNA, the CDR3 is TGCAGTGCTAGCTTGGGCCCATCACGAGAGACCCAGTACTTC. Translated: CSASLGPSRETQYF.

This clonotype was picked up many times. V is TRBV7-8 and J is TRBJ2-5, with D perhaps TRBD1 or TRBD2 (7 bases each). With 1 base removed from V and 2 bases from J, the gap between germline ends came to 14 bases. The CDR3 is 16 amino acids. Germline V gives CDR1 SGHVS, CDR2 FQNEAQ. The CDR3 region is CASSLVGGTVQETQYF. In DNA form, the CDR3 reads TGTGCCAGCAGCTTAGTCGGGGGGACAGTTCAAGAGACCCAGTACTTC.

This clonotype is judged medium-sized. The CDR3 is CATSREGFNHEAFF. The DNA of the CDR3 is TGTGCCACCAGCAGGGAGGGATTCAACCATGAAGCTTTCTTT. This sequence joins TRBV15 and TRBJ1-1; D call uncertain. Germline V gene data show CDR1 as LNHNV and CDR2 as YYDKDF (reference sequence). The CDR3 is 14 residues long. With 3 bases removed from V and 7 bases from J, the gap between germline ends came to 15 bases.

By its share, this clonotype is medium-sized. The chain couples TRBV6-1 to TRBJ2-7; D gene uncertain. Germline loops: CDR1 MNHNS, CDR2 SASEGT. V lost 7 bases to trimming and J lost 2 bases, with 15 bases between them. The CDR3 totals 14 residues. CDR3 nucleotide sequence: TGTGCCAGCACCCCGGACCCGATCCCCTACGAGCAGTACTTC. Protein: CASTPDPIPYEQYF.

Details on this clonotype: One base away lies a much larger clone, so this may be a sequencing read error. The rearrangement links TRBV12-3 or TRBV12-4 to TRBJ2-1; D is perhaps TRBD2 (5 bases). The CDR3 runs 14 residues. CDR3 loop: CASSSGITYSEQFF. The CDR3 region has the DNA TGTGCCAGCAGTTCCGGGATAACCTACAGTGAGCAGTTCTTC.

To note about this clonotype: A clone one base away is much larger, so this may be a read error. V gene TRBV28 combines with J gene TRBJ1-3; no clear D. Trimming took off 4 bases at V and 5 bases at J, with 12 bases between the two ends. Germline assignment: CDR1 MDHEN and CDR2 SYDVKM. The CDR3 loop spans 14 amino acids. The CDR3 loop is CASSWRGLRNTIYF. In DNA form, the CDR3 reads TGTGCCAGCAGTTGGCGAGGGCTCAGAAACACCATATATTTT.

Many counts were recorded for this clonotype. The chain joins TRBV2 to TRBJ2-2; TRBD1 might be the D (6 bases). The CDR3 spans 14 residues. Germline CDR1 and CDR2: SNHLY and FYNNEI. V lost 4 bases and J 2 bases, leaving 8 bases between the germline ends. Here the CDR3 reads CASSVQGNTGELFF. The CDR3 DNA sequence: TGTGCCAGCAGTGTACAGGGAAACACCGGGGAGCTGTTTTTT.

This clonotype has a count of ten or more. J is TRBJ1-5 and V is TRBV19, with D uncertain. This CDR3 spans 14 amino acids. Trimming shortened V by 3 bases and J by 11 bases, and 17 bases separated the two germline ends. Germline CDR1 LNHDA, CDR2 SQIVND (reference sequence). CDR3 protein: CASSMDLVLRAQHF. In DNA form, the CDR3 reads TGTGCCAGTAGTATGGATTTAGTCCTTAGGGCCCAGCATTTT.

By proportion, this clonotype is medium-sized. This chain uses TRBV12-3 or TRBV12-4 with TRBJ2-7; the D gene is possibly TRBD2 (6 bases). V was cut by 4 bases and J by 3 bases, with 13 bases left in between. The CDR3 spans 14 residues. DNA of the CDR3: TGTGCCAGCAGTTCGTTCCCGGGGGTCTACGAGCAGTACTTC. It translates to CASSSFPGVYEQYF.

The J gene is TRBJ2-5, the V gene TRBV3-1; 8 positions match TRBD2. This CDR3 spans 16 amino acids. With V trimmed by 0 bases and J by 4 bases, 7 bases remained unmatched. Germline CDR1 reads LGHDT; CDR2 reads YNNKEL (reference sequence). The CDR3 DNA sequence: TGTGCCAGCAGCCAAGACTTCGCGGGAGGAGGAGAGACCCAGTACTTC. It codes for CASSQDFAGGGETQYF.

In this sample, this clonotype turned up many times. The gene calls are TRBV3-1 and TRBJ2-7, with D maybe TRBD1 (6 bases). V was trimmed by 4 bases and J by 0 bases, leaving 10 bases between them. Germline assignment: CDR1 LGHDT and CDR2 YNNKEL (reference sequence). The CDR3 loop spans 14 amino acids. The chain's CDR3 is CASSRDTRSYEQYF. The CDR3 coding sequence is TGTGCCAGCAGCCGGGACACACGCTCCTACGAGCAGTACTTC.

As for this clonotype: It may be a read error: a sequence one base away is much more abundant. V is TRBV20-1 and J is TRBJ2-7; 9 bases fit TRBD1. The ends lost 7 bases at V and 7 bases at J; junction bases unmatched: 11. This CDR3 comprises 13 residues. Germline CDR1 and CDR2: DFQATT and SNEGSKA (reference sequence). The DNA of the CDR3 is TGCAGTGTATTCGGACAGGGGCAAGGAGAGCAGTACTTC. It is translated as CSVFGQGQGEQYF.

Within the sample, this clonotype is medium-sized (0.01 to 0.1%). The chain joins TRBV6-6 to TRBJ1-2, with D tentatively TRBD1 (6 bases). V lost 0 bases to trimming and J lost 3 bases, with 11 bases between them. CDR1 is MNHNY and CDR2 is SVGAGI in the germline V gene (reference sequence). CDR3 length: 15 residues. The CDR3 protein is CASSYSQGRDYGYTF. DNA for the CDR3: TGTGCCAGCAGTTACTCCCAGGGGCGGGACTATGGCTACACCTTC.

This clonotype was found many times. The rearrangement uses TRBV9 and TRBJ1-2; the D gene is possibly TRBD1 (5 bases). CDR1 is SGDLS, CDR2 YYNGEE, per germline. Trimming shortened V by 4 bases and J by 4 bases, and 14 bases separated the two germline ends. The CDR3 is made up of 14 amino acids. DNA of the CDR3: TGTGCCAGCAGCCGCACCGGGGCGCCCTATGGCTACACCTTC. Protein: CASSRTGAPYGYTF.

Many counts were recorded for this clonotype. The chain uses TRBV6-5 and TRBJ1-2, with 9 bases aligning to TRBD1. This CDR3 has 14 amino acids. Germline trimming cut 4 bases from V and 5 bases from J; bases unmatched to any gene: 5. Germline values: CDR1 MNHEY, CDR2 SVGAGI. The CDR3 protein is CASSLGTGNYGYTF. The CDR3 region has the DNA TGTGCCAGCAGTTTGGGGACAGGGAATTATGGCTACACCTTC.

The V gene is TRBV11-3, the J gene TRBJ2-1, with D possibly matching TRBD1 (6 bases). This CDR3 comprises 16 residues. V lost 1 base and J lost 3, with 13 bases in between. Looked up from germline, CDR1 is SGHNT and CDR2 is YENEEA. The CDR3 nucleotides read TGTGCCAGCAGCTTAGGAACGAGGACAGACTACAATGAGCAGTTCTTC. It encodes CASSLGTRTDYNEQFF.

By sample share, this clonotype is medium-sized. V gene TRBV9 combines with J gene TRBJ2-1; TRBD2 matches at 10 bases. V shed 3 bases and J 4 bases; nucleotides not matched to a gene: 10. This CDR3 is built from 17 residues. Germline-derived CDR1 and CDR2 are SGDLS and YYNGEE. The CDR3 protein is CASSGRTGTSEYNEQFF. Here the CDR3 DNA reads TGTGCCAGCAGCGGCCGAACCGGGACTAGCGAGTACAATGAGCAGTTCTTC.

This clonotype was recorded many times. The CDR3 region has the DNA TGTGCCAGCTCACCTTCCGGGACAGCCTACGAGCAGTACTTC. Its translation is CASSPSGTAYEQYF. The V gene is TRBV18, the J gene TRBJ2-7; 7 nucleotides agree with TRBD1. CDR1 is KGHSH, CDR2 LQKENI, per germline. The CDR3 covers 14 residues. The V segment lost 3 bases and the J segment 2 bases; nucleotides outside the gene matches: 4.